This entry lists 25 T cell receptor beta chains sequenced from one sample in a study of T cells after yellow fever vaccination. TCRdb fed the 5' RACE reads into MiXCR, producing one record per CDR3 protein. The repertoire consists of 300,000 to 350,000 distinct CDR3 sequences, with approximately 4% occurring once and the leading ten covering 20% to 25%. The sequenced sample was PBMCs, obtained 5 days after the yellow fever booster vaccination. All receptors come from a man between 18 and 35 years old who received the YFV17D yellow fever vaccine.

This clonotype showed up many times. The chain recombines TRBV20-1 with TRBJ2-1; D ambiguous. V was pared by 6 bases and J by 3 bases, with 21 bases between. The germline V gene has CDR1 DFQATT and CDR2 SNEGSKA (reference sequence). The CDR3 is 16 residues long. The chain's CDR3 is CSARVVTGLLYNEQFF. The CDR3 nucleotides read TGCAGTGCCCGCGTGGTCACTGGCCTACTCTACAATGAGCAGTTCTTC.

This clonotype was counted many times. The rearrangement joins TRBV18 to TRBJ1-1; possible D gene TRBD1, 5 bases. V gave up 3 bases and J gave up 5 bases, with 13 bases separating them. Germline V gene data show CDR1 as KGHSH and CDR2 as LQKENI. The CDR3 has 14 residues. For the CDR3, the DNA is TGTGCCAGCTCACCTTCTAGGGGCGGGACTGAAGCTTTCTTT. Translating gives CASSPSRGGTEAFF. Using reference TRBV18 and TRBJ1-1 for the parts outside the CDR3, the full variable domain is NAGVMQNPRHLVRRRGQEARLRCSPMKGHSHVYWYRQLPEEGLKFMVYLQKENIIDESGMPKERFSAEFPKEGPSILRIQQVVRGDSAAYFCASSPSRGGTEAFFGQGTRLTVV.

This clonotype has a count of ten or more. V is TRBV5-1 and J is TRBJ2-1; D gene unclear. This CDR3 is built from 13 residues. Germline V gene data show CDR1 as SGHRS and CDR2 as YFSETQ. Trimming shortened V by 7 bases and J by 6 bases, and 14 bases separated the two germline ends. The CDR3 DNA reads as TGCGCCAGCGCTCCTACCCCCCGCAATGAGCAGTTCTTC. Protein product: CASAPTPRNEQFF.

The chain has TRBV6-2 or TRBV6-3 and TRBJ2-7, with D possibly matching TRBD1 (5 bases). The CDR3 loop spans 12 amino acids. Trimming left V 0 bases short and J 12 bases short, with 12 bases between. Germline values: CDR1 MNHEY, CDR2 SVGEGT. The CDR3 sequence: CASSYSGPAVYF. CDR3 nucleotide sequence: TGTGCCAGCAGTTACTCGGGGCCAGCCGTGTACTTC.

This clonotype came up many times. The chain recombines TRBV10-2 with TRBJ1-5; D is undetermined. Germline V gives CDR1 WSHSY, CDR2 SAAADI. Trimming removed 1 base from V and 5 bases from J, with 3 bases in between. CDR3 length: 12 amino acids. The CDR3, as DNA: TGCGCCAGCAGTGAGTTTGATCAGCCCCAGCATTTT. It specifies CASSEFDQPQHF.

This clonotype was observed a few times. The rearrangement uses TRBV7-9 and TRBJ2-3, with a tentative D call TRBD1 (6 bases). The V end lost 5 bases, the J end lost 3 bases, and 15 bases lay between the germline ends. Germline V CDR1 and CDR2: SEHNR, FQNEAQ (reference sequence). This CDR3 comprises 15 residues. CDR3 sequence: CASSPDRMGTDTQYF. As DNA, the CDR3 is TGTGCCAGCAGCCCGGACAGAATGGGAACAGATACGCAGTATTTT.

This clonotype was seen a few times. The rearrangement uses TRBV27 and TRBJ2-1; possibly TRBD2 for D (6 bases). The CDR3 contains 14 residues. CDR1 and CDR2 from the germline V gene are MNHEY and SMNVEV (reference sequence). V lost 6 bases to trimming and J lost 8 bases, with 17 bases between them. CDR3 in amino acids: CASSLAPPGDEQFF. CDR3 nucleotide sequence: TGTGCCAGCAGCCTAGCCCCTCCGGGAGATGAGCAGTTCTTC.

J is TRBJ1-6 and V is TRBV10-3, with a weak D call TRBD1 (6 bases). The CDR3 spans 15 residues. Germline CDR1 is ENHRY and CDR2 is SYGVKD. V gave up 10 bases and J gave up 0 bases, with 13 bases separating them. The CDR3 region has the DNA TGTGCCACGGGGGCCGGGGTCTCCTATAATTCACCCCTCCACTTT. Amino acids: CATGAGVSYNSPLHF.

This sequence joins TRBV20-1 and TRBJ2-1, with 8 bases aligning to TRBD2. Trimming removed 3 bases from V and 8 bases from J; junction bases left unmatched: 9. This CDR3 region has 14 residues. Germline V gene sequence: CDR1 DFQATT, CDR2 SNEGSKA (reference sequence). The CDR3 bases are TGCAGTGCTAGTAGCGGGGCCCCCGAGGATGAGCAGTTCTTC. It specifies CSASSGAPEDEQFF.

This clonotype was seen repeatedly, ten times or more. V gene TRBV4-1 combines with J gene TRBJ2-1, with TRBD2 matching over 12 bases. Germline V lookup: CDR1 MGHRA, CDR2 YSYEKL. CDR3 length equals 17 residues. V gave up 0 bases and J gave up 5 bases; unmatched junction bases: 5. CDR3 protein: CASSQDRLAGGDNEQFF. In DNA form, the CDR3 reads TGCGCCAGCAGCCAAGACCGTCTAGCGGGGGGGGACAATGAGCAGTTCTTC.

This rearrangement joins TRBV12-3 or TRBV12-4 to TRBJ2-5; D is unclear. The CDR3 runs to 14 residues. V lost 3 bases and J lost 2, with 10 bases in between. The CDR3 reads CASSFRQPQETQYF. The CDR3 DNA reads TGTGCCAGCAGTTTCAGGCAGCCACAAGAGACCCAGTACTTC.

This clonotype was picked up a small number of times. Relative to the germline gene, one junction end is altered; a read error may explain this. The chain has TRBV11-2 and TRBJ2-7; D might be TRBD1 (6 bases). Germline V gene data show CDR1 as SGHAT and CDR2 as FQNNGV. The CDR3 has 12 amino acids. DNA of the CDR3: TGTGCCAGCAGCCATAGTCGACAGGACAGTTATTTC. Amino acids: CASSHSRQDSYF.

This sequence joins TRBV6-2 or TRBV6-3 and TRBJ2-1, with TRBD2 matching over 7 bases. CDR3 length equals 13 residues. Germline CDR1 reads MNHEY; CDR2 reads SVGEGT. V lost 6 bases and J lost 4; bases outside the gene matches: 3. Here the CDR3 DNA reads TGTGCCAGCAGAGATAGCGGGTACAATGAGCAGTTCTTC. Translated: CASRDSGYNEQFF.

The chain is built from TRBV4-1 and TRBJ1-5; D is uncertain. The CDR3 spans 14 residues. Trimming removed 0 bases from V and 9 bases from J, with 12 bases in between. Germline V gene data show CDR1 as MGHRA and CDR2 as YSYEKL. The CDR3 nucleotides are TGCGCCAGCAGCCAAGAAGGGCAGCCCTGGCCCCAGCATTTT. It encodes CASSQEGQPWPQHF.

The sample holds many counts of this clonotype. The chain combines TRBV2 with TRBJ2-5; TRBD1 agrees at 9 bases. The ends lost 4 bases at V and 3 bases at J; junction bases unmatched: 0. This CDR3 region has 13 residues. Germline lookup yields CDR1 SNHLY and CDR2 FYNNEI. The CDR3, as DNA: TGTGCCAGCAGTGGGGACAGGGAAGAGACCCAGTACTTC. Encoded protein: CASSGDREETQYF.

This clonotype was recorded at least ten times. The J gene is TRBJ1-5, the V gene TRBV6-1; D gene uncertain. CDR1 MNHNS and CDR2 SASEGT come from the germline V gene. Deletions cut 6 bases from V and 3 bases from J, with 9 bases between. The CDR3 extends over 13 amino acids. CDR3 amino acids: CASRSGNNQPQHF. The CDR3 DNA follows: TGTGCCAGCAGATCCGGGAACAATCAGCCCCAGCATTTT.

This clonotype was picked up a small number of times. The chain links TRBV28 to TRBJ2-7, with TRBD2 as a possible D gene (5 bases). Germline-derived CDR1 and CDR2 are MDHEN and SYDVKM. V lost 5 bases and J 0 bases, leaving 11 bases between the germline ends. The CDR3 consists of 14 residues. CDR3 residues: CASSEGTPSYEQYV. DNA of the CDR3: TGTGCCAGCAGTGAGGGCACACCCTCCTACGAGCAGTACGTC.

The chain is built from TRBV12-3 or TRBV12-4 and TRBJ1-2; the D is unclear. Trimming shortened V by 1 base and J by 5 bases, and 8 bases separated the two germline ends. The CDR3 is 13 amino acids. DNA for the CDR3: TGTGCCAGCAGTTTAGGTTTCAAGTATGGCTACACCTTC. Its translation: CASSLGFKYGYTF.

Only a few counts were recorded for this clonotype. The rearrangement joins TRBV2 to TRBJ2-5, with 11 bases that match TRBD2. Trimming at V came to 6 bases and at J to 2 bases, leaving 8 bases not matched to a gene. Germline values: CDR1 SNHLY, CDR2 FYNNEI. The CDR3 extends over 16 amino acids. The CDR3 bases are TGTGCCAGCAGATATAGCGGGGGGGCCACTCAAGAGACCCAGTACTTC. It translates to CASRYSGGATQETQYF. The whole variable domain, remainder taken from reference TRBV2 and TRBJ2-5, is EPEVTQTPSHQVTQMGQEVILRCVPISNHLYFYWYRQILGQKVEFLVSFYNNEISEKSEIFDDQFSVERPDGSNFTLKIRSTKLEDSAMYFCASRYSGGATQETQYFGPGTRLLVL.

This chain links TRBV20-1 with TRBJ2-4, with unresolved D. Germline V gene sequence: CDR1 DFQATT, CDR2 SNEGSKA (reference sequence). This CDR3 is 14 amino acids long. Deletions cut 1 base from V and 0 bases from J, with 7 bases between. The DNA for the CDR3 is TGCAGTGCTAGAGCGTCACTAGCCAAAAACATTCAGTACTTC. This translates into CSARASLAKNIQYF.

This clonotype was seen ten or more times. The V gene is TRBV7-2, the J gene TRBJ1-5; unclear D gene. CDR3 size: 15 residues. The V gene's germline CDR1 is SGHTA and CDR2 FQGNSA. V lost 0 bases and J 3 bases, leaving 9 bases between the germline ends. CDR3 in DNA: TGTGCCAGCAGCTTAGCGGCCGTTTACAATCAGCCCCAGCATTTT. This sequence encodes CASSLAAVYNQPQHF.

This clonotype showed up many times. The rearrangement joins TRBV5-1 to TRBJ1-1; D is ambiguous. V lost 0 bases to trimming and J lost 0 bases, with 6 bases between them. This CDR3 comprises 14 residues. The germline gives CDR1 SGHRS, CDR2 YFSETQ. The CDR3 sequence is CASSLGSLNTEAFF. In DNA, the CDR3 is TGCGCCAGCAGCTTGGGATCTCTGAACACTGAAGCTTTCTTT. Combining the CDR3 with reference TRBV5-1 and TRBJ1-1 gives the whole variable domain KAGVTQTPRYLIKTRGQQVTLSCSPISGHRSVSWYQQTPGQGLQFLFEYFSETQRNKGNFPGRFSGRQFSNSRSEMNVSTLELGDSALYLCASSLGSLNTEAFFGQGTRLTVV.

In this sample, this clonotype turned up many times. CDR3 in DNA: TGCAGTGCTAGCCGCACGACAGGGAGTGGGCCCCAGCATTTT. It translates to CSASRTTGSGPQHF. This chain links TRBV20-1 with TRBJ1-5, with 7 bases identical to TRBD1. Germline CDR1 is DFQATT and CDR2 is SNEGSKA (reference sequence). Germline trimming cut 3 bases from V and 9 bases from J; bases unmatched to any gene: 11. The CDR3 loop spans 14 amino acids.

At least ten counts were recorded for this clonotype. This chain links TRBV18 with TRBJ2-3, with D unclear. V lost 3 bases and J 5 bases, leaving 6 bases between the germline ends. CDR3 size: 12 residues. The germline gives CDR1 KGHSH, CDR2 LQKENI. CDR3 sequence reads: CASSPLLDTQYF. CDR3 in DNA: TGTGCCAGCTCACCTCTACTAGATACGCAGTATTTT.

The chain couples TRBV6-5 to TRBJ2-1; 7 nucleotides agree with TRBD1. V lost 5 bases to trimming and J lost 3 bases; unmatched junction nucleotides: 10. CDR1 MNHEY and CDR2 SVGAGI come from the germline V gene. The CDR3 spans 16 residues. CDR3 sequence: CASSRAGTENYNEQFF. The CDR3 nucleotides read TGTGCCAGCAGTCGGGCCGGGACAGAGAACTACAATGAGCAGTTCTTC.